Each of the 8 T cell receptor beta chains below was sequenced from the same sample in a study of cytomegalovirus exposure and HLA in healthy donors. The PCR employed 60 Vbeta primers together with 13 Jbeta primers. TCRdb keeps only in-frame clones here, not all; method: immunoSEQ multiplex PCR. Of around 140,000 clones detected, 72% appear once; the ten largest clones hold 4.2%. The specimen sequenced was PBMCs. All receptors come from a man aged 50-59 years in good health and CMV-seropositive.

The rearrangement joins TRBV9 to TRBJ1-1; D ambiguous. V was pared by 0 bases and J by 4 bases, with 7 bases between. Germline CDR1 is SGDLS and CDR2 is YYNGEE. This CDR3 has 13 residues. This CDR3 reads CASSVVASTEAFF. CDR3 nucleotide sequence: TGTGCCAGCAGCGTAGTTGCGAGCACTGAAGCTTTCTTT.

DNA for the CDR3: TGTGCCAGCAGTGAGGTAGCCGTGAGTGCCAAAAACATTCAGTACTTC. This translates into CASSEVAVSAKNIQYF. This chain joins TRBV6-1 and TRBJ2-4; no definite D call. V shed 3 bases and J shed 1 base, with 13 bases lying between them. Germline V lookup: CDR1 MNHNS, CDR2 SASEGT. There are 16 residues in the CDR3.

The CDR3 nucleotides are TGTGCCAGCAGACCCGGACAGGGGCACTATGGCTACACCTTC. Its protein is CASRPGQGHYGYTF. This rearrangement joins TRBV6-6 to TRBJ1-2, with 9 bases that match TRBD1. The germline CDR1 and CDR2 sequences are MNHNY and SVGAGI (reference sequence). The CDR3 contains 14 residues. J lost 3 bases, V lost 6 bases, and 5 bases had no gene match.

This clone was counted between two and nine times. As DNA, the CDR3 is TGCAGCGTTAGAGGGATAAGCCAAACGTATTTT. Translation gives CSVRGISQTYF. The V gene is TRBV29-1, the J gene TRBJ2-3, with a weak D call TRBD2 (5 bases). The CDR3 runs 11 residues. CDR1 is SQVTM and CDR2 is ANQGSEA in the germline V gene. Trimming removed 5 bases at V and 14 bases at J, with 17 bases between.

CDR3 amino acids: CASRRQVMNTEAFF. The CDR3 DNA sequence: TGTGCCAGCAGAAGACAGGTCATGAACACTGAAGCTTTCTTT. The V and J genes are TRBV6-5 and TRBJ1-1, with D perhaps TRBD1 (6 bases). The V end was cut by 6 bases, the J end by 0 bases, with 11 bases between. Germline V gives CDR1 MNHEY, CDR2 SVGAGI. The CDR3 length is 14 residues.

The chain is built from TRBV29-1 and TRBJ1-2; 7 nucleotides line up with TRBD1. This CDR3 has 13 amino acids. Germline V lookup: CDR1 SQVTM, CDR2 ANQGSEA. After removal of 8 bases from V and 4 bases from J, the junction contained 10 bases not matched to a gene. Here the CDR3 reads CSYHSRDSYGYTF. The DNA for the CDR3 is TGCAGCTACCACTCCAGGGACAGCTATGGCTACACCTTC.

This clone was recorded only once. The chain carries TRBV7-8 and TRBJ2-1; TRBD2 matches 14 bases. Losses at the gene ends were 5 bases for V and 8 bases for J; bases not matched to a gene: 11. The CDR3 consists of 17 residues. Per the germline V gene, CDR1 is SGHVS and CDR2 is FQNEAQ. CDR3: CASSRLAGGPGLYEQFF. Written as DNA, the CDR3 is TGTGCCAGCAGCCGACTAGCGGGGGGGCCAGGGCTTTATGAGCAGTTCTTC.

In DNA form, the CDR3 reads TGTGCCAGCAGCCCCACTAGCGGATACACAGATACGCAGTATTTT. Amino acid sequence: CASSPTSGYTDTQYF. The chain combines TRBV27 with TRBJ2-3; 8 bases fit TRBD2. CDR1 and CDR2 (germline): MNHEY, SMNVEV (reference sequence). V dropped 6 bases and J dropped 2; count of bases not matched to a gene: 7. The CDR3 contains 15 residues.